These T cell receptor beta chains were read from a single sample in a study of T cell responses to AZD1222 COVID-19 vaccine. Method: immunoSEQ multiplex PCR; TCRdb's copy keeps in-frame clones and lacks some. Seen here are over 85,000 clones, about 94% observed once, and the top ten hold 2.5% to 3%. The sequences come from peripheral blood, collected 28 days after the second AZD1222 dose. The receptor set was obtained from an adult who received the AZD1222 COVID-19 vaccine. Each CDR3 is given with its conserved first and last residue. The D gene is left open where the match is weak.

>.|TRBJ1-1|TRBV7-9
CASSWGTRTEAFF
TGTGCCAGCAGCTGGGGGACGAGGACTGAAGCTTTCTTT
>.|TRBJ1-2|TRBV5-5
CASSSTNYGYTF
TGTGCCAGCAGCTCAACTAACTATGGCTACACCTTC
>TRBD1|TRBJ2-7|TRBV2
CASSPGDRVYEQYF
TGTGCCAGCAGTCCCGGGGACAGGGTCTACGAGCAGTACTTC
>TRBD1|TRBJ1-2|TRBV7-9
CASSPRGGTDDYGYTF
TGTGCCAGCAGCCCCCGGGGAGGGACAGACGACTATGGCTACACCTTC
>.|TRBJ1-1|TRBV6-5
CASRLMSQVNPEAFF
TGTGCCAGCAGATTGATGTCCCAGGTCAACCCTGAAGCTTTCTTT
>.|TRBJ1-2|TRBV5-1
CASSPWGGENYGYTF
TGCGCCAGCAGCCCGTGGGGGGGAGAGAACTATGGCTACACCTTC
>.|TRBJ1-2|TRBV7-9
CASSSQGYYGYTF
TGTGCCAGCAGCTCACAGGGTTACTATGGCTACACCTTC
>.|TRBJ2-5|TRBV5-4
CASSLSGTSRETQYF
TGTGCCAGCAGCTTGTCAGGCACGTCCCGGGAGACCCAGTACTTC
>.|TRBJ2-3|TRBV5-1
CASSLIPGGTDTQYF
TGCGCCAGCAGCTTGATCCCCGGAGGAACAGATACGCAGTATTTT
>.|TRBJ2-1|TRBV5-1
CASSQGSQGSPQFF
TGCGCCAGCAGCCAGGGGAGTCAGGGGTCCCCTCAGTTCTTC
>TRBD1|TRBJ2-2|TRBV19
CASRNQGANTGELFF
TGTGCCAGTAGAAACCAGGGGGCTAACACCGGGGAGCTGTTTTTT
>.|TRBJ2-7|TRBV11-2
CASSLDSGAEQYF
TGTGCCAGCAGCTTGGACTCGGGTGCCGAGCAGTACTTC
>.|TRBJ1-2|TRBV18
CASSPPFPNYGYTF
TGTGCCAGCTCACCACCGTTCCCTAACTATGGCTACACCTTC
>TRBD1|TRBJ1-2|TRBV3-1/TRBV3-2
CASSPRTGAGGYTF
TGTGCCAGCAGCCCTAGGACAGGGGCGGGAGGCTACACCTTC
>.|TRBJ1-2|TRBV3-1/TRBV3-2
CASSQDPDSNYGYTF
TGTGCCAGCAGCCAAGATCCAGATTCTAACTATGGCTACACCTTC
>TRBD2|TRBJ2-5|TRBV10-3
CAISESQRGGQETQYF
TGTGCCATCAGTGAGTCCCAGCGGGGGGGGCAAGAGACCCAGTACTTC
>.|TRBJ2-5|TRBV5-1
CASSLSLGETQYF
TGCGCCAGCAGCTTAAGCCTCGGAGAGACCCAGTACTTC
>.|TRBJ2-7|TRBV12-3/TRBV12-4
CASSPTRSYEQYF
TGTGCCAGCAGTCCGACAAGATCCTACGAGCAGTACTTC